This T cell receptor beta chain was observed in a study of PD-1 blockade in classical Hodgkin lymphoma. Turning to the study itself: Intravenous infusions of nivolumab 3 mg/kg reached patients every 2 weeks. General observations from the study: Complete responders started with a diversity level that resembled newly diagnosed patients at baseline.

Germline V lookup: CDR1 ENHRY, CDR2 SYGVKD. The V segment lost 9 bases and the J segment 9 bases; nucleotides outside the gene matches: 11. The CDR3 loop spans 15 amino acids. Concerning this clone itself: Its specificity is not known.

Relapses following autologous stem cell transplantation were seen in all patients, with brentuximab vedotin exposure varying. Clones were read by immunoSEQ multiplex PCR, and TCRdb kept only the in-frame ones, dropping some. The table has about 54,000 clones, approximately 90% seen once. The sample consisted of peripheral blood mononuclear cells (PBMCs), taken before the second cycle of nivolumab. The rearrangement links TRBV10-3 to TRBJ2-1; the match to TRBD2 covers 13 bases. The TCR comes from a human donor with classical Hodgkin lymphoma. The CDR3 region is CAIGLAGAAGGEQFF. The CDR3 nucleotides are TGTGCCATAGGACTAGCGGGAGCGGCAGGGGGTGAGCAGTTCTTC.